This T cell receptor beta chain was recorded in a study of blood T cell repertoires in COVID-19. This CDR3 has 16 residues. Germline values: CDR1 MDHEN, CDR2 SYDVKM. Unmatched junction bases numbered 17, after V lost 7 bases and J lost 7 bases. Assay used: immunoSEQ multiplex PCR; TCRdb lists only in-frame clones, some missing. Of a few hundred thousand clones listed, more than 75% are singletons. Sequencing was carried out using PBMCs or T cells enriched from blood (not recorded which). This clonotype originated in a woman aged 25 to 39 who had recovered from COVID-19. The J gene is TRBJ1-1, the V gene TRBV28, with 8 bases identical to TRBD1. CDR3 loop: CASISNRAGGAIEAFF. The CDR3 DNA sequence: TGTGCCAGCATTTCTAACCGGGCAGGGGGCGCGATTGAAGCTTTCTTT.